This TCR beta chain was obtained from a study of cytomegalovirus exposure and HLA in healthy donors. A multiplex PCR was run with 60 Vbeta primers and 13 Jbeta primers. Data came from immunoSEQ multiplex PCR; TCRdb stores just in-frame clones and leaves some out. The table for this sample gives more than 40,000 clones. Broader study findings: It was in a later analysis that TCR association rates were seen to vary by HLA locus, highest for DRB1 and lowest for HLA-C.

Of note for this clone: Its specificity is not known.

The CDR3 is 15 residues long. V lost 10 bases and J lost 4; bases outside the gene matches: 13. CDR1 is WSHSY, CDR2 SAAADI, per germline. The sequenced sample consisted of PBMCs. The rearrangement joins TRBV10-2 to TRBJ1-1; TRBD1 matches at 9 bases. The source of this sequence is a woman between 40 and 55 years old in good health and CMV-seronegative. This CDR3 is CATLDRGSSGTEAFF. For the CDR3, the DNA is TGCGCCACCCTGGACAGGGGAAGTTCGGGCACTGAAGCTTTCTTT.